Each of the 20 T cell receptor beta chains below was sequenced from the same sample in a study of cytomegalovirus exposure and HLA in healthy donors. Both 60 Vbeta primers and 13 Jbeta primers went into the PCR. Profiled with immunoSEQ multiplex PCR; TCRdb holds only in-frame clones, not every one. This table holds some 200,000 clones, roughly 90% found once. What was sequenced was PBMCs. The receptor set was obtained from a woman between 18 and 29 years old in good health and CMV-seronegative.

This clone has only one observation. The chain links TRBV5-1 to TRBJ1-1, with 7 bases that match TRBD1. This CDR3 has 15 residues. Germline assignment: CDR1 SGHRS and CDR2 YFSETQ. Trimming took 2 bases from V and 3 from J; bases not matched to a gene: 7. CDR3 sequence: CASSFEGTAYTEAFF. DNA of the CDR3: TGCGCCAGCAGCTTTGAAGGGACAGCTTACACTGAAGCTTTCTTT.

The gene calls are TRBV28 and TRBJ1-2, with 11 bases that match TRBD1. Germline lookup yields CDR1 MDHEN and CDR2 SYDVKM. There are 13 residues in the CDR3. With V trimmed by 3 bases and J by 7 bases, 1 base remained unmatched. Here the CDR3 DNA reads TGTGCCAGCAGTTTTGGGACAGGGGGTGGCTACACCTTC. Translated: CASSFGTGGGYTF.

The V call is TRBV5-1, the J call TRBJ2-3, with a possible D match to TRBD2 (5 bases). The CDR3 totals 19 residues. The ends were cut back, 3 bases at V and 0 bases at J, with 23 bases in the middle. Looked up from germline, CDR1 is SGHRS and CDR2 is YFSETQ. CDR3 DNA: TGCGCCAGCAGCTGGATGGTCAGCGGTGCCGTTTCTAGCACAGATACGCAGTATTTT. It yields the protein CASSWMVSGAVSSTDTQYF. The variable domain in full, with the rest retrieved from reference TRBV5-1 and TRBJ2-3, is KAGVTQTPRYLIKTRGQQVTLSCSPISGHRSVSWYQQTPGQGLQFLFEYFSETQRNKGNFPGRFSGRQFSNSRSEMNVSTLELGDSALYLCASSWMVSGAVSSTDTQYFGPGTRLTVL.

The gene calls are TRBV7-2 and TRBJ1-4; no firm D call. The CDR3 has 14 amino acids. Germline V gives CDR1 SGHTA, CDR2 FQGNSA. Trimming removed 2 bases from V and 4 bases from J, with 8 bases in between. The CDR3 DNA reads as TGTGCCAGCAGCTTATCACGGGTTAATGAAAAACTGTTTTTT. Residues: CASSLSRVNEKLFF.

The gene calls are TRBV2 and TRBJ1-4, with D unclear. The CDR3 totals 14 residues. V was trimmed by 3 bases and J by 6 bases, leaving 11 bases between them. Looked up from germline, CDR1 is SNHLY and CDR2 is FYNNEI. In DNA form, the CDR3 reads TGTGCCAGCAGTGAGTGGGTGGCGGATGAAAAACTGTTTTTT. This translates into CASSEWVADEKLFF.

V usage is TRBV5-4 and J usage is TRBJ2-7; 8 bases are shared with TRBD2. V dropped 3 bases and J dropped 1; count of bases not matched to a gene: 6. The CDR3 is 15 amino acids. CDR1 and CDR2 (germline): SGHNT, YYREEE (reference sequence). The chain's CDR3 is CASSWGLGDSYEQYF. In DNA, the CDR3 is TGTGCCAGCAGCTGGGGACTAGGGGATTCCTACGAGCAGTACTTC.

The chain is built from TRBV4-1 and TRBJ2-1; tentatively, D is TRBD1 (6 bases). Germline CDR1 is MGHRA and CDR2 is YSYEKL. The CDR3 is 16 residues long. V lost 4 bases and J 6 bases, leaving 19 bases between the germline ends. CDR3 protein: CASSPMGLQGFNEQFF. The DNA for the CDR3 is TGCGCCAGCAGCCCCATGGGTCTCCAGGGGTTCAATGAGCAGTTCTTC.

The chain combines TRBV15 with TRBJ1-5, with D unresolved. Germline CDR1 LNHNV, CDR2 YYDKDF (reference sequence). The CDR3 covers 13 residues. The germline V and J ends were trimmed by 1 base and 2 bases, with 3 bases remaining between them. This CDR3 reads CATSRGGNQPQHF. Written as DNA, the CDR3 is TGTGCCACCAGCAGAGGCGGCAATCAGCCCCAGCATTTT. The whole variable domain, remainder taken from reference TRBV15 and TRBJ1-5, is DAMVIQNPRYQVTQFGKPVTLSCSQTLNHNVMYWYQQKSSQAPKLLFHYYDKDFNNEADTPDNFQSRRPNTSFCFLDIRSPGLGDTAMYLCATSRGGNQPQHFGDGTRLSIL.

The chain's CDR3 is CASSYSSRGAGNTIYF. CDR3 sequence (DNA): TGTGCCAGCAGTTACTCATCCAGGGGAGCTGGAAACACCATATATTTT. The chain couples TRBV6-5 to TRBJ1-3; D perhaps matches TRBD1 (6 bases). Trimming shortened V by 0 bases and J by 2 bases, and 11 bases separated the two germline ends. This CDR3 spans 16 amino acids. Germline V gene sequence: CDR1 MNHEY, CDR2 SVGAGI.

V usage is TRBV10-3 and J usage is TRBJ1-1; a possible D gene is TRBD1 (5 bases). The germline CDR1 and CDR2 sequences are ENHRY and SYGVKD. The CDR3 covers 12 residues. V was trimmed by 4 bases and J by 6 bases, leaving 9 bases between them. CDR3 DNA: TGTGCCATCAGTGGGCAGGGCGCTGAAGCTTTCTTT. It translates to CAISGQGAEAFF.

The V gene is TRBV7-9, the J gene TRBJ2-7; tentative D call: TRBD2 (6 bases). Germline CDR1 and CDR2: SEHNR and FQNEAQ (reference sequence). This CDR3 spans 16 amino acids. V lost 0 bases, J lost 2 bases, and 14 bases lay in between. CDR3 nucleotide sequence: TGTGCCAGCAGCTTAGCGTTGGCTAGCGCAACCTACGAGCAGTACTTC. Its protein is CASSLALASATYEQYF.

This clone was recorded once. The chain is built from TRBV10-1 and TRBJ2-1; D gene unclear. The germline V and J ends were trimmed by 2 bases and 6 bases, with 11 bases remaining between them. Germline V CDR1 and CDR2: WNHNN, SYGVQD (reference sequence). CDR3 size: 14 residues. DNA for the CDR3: TGCGCCAGCAGTGAGGCGATCCCTACCAATGAGCAGTTCTTC. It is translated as CASSEAIPTNEQFF.

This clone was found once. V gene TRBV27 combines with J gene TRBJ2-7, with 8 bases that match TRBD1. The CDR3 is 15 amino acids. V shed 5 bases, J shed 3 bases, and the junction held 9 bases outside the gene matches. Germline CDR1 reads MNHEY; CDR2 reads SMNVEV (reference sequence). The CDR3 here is CASSTTQGAFYEQYF. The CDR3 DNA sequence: TGTGCCAGCAGTACAACCCAGGGGGCGTTCTACGAGCAGTACTTC.

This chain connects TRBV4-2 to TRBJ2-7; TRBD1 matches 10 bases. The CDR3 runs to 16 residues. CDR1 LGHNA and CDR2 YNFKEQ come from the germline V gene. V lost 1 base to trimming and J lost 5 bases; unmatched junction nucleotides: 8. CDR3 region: CASSQAPTGGGDEQYF. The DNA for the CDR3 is TGTGCCAGCAGCCAAGCCCCGACAGGGGGCGGCGACGAGCAGTACTTC.

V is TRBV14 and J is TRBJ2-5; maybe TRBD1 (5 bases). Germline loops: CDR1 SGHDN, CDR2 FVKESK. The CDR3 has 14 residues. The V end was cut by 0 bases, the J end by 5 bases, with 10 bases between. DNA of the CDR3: TGTGCCAGCAGCCAAGATGCAGGGCTGGAGACCCAGTACTTC. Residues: CASSQDAGLETQYF. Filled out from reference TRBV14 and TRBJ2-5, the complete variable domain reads EAGVTQFPSHSVIEKGQTVTLRCDPISGHDNLYWYRRVMGKEIKFLLHFVKESKQDESGMPNNRFLAERTGGTYSTLKVQPAELEDSGVYFCASSQDAGLETQYFGPGTRLLVL.

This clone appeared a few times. The CDR3, as DNA: TGTGCCAGCAGCGGGAGGACTAGTAACAATGAGCAGTTCTTC. It is translated as CASSGRTSNNEQFF. The genes are TRBV9 and TRBJ2-1; the match to TRBD2 covers 7 bases. The CDR3 loop spans 14 amino acids. V was clipped by 3 bases and J by 5 bases; unmatched bases: 5. The germline CDR1 and CDR2 sequences are SGDLS and YYNGEE.

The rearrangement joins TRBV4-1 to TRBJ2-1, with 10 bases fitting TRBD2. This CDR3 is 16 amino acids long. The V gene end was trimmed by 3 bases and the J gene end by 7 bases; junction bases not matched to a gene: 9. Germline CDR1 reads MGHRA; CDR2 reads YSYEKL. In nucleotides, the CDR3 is TGCGCCAGCAGCCATGAAGCGGGAGGGCCTCGGAATGAGCAGTTCTTC. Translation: CASSHEAGGPRNEQFF.

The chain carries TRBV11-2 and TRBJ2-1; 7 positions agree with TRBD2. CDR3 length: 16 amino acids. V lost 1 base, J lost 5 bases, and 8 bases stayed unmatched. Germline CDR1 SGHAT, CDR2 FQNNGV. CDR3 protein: CASSLGPGTKNNEQFF. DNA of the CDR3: TGTGCCAGCAGCTTAGGACCCGGGACTAAAAACAATGAGCAGTTCTTC.

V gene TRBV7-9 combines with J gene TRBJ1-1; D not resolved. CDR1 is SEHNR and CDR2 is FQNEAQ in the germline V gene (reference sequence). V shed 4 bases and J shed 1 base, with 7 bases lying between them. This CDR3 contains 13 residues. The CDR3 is CASSSQQNTEAFF. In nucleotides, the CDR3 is TGTGCCAGCAGCTCGCAACAGAACACTGAAGCTTTCTTT.

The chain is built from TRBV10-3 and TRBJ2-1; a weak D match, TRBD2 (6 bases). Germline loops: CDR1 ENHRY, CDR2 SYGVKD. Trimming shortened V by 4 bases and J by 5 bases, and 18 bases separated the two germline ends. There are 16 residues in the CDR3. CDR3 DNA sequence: TGTGCCATCAGTGGAGCGGGTATTATCGGGGACAATGAGCAGTTCTTC. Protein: CAISGAGIIGDNEQFF.